This is a list of T cell receptor beta chains from one sample in a study of cytomegalovirus exposure and HLA in healthy donors. Clones were sequenced by immunoSEQ multiplex PCR, and TCRdb holds only the in-frame ones, with some missing. This sample has some 190,000 clones, with around 80% found just once. Sequencing input: PBMCs. The receptor set was obtained from a man aged 40-49 years in good health and CMV-seronegative. CDR3s include the opening cysteine and the closing phenylalanine or tryptophan. D genes are given only for firm matches. Size is omitted from some rows. Given values are once, few, many or a class for expanded clones.

J gene	clone size	D gene	V gene	CDR3 protein	CDR3 DNA
TRBJ1-3	.	.	TRBV27	CASSSGHPSSGNTIYF	TGTGCCAGCAGCTCGGGACACCCAAGCTCTGGAAACACCATATATTTT
TRBJ2-7	.	TRBD2	TRBV27	CASRLAGTAYEQYF	TGTGCCAGCAGGCTAGCGGGAACCGCCTACGAGCAGTACTTC
TRBJ2-2	few	.	TRBV11-2	CASSDRSANTGELFF	TGTGCCAGCAGTGACAGATCCGCGAACACCGGGGAGCTGTTTTTT
TRBJ1-4	few	.	TRBV2	CASSRRGAPF	TGTGCCAGCAGTCGGCGGGGGGCCCCCTTT
TRBJ2-1	.	.	TRBV4-2	CASSLPGGGDEQFF	TGTGCCAGCAGCCTTCCGGGAGGGGGCGATGAGCAGTTCTTC
TRBJ2-7	.	.	TRBV4-3	CASSRLQGYEQYF	TGCGCCAGCAGCCGATTACAGGGCTACGAGCAGTACTTC
TRBJ2-3	.	.	TRBV5-1	CASSLGRTDTQYF	TGCGCCAGCAGCCTAGGGAGGACAGATACGCAGTATTTT
TRBJ1-2	.	TRBD1	TRBV27	CASRGGGRGDYGYTF	TGTGCCAGCAGAGGGGGCGGTAGGGGAGACTATGGCTACACCTTC
TRBJ1-4	.	.	TRBV6-6	CASSYRGGTNEKLFF	TGTGCCAGCAGTTACCGGGGAGGGACTAATGAAAAACTGTTTTTT
TRBJ2-2	.	.	TRBV28	CASKTGENTGELFF	TGTGCCAGCAAGACAGGTGAAAACACCGGGGAGCTGTTTTTT
TRBJ1-5	few	.	TRBV5-5	CASSLYGANDQPQHF	TGTGCCAGCAGCTTGTATGGAGCGAACGATCAGCCCCAGCATTTT
TRBJ1-1	.	.	TRBV30	CAWSNGQGGRETEAFF	TGTGCCTGGAGTAATGGGCAGGGAGGGAGGGAAACTGAAGCTTTCTTT
TRBJ1-2	.	.	TRBV28	CASSLILPDNDLNYGYTF	TGTGCCAGCAGTTTAATTTTGCCAGACAATGATCTAAACTATGGCTACACCTTC
TRBJ2-5	.	.	TRBV11-2	CASSPRGGYQETQYF	TGTGCCAGCAGCCCCAGAGGAGGATACCAAGAGACCCAGTACTTC
TRBJ2-3	.	.	TRBV25-1	CASSRQGINTDTQYF	TGTGCCAGCAGTCGTCAGGGTATTAACACAGATACGCAGTATTTT
TRBJ2-5	.	.	TRBV5-1	CASSLWGTQETQYF	TGCGCCAGCAGCCTTTGGGGGACACAAGAGACCCAGTACTTC
TRBJ1-6	.	TRBD1	TRBV13	CASSMRTGGSPLHF	TGTGCCAGCAGCATGAGGACAGGGGGATCACCCCTCCACTTT
TRBJ2-1	.	.	TRBV7-9	CASSPLRPGAYNEQFF	TGTGCCAGCAGCCCATTGAGGCCAGGGGCCTACAATGAGCAGTTCTTC
TRBJ2-7	.	TRBD2	TRBV4-1	CASSQDPTGGTSKYEQYF	TGCGCCAGCAGCCAAGATCCTACTGGTGGGACTAGCAAGTACGAGCAGTACTTC
TRBJ1-2	once	.	TRBV14	CASSPQGVNFYGYTF	TGTGCCAGCAGTCCACAGGGTGTAAATTTCTATGGCTACACCTTC
TRBJ2-2	few	TRBD2	TRBV6-6	CAGTKGGYTGELFF	TGTGCCGGAACCAAGGGAGGGTACACCGGGGAGCTGTTTTTT
TRBJ1-3	.	.	TRBV19	CASTIGRGSGNTIYF	TGTGCCAGTACCATAGGACGGGGCTCTGGAAACACCATATATTTT